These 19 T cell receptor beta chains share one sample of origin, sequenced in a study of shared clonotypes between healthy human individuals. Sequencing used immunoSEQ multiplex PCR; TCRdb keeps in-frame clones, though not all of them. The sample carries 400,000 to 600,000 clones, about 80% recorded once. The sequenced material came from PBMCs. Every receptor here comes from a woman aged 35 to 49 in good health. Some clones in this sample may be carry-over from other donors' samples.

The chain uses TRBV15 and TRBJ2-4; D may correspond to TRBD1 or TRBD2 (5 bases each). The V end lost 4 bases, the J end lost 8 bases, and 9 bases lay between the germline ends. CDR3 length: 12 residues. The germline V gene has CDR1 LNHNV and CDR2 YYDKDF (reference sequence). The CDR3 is CATSTGHDIQYF. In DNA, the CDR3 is TGTGCCACCAGCACGGGGCACGACATTCAGTACTTC.

The CDR3 sequence is CASSIGRELFF. The DNA for the CDR3 is TGTGCCAGTAGTATAGGGAGGGAGCTGTTTTTT. The chain recombines TRBV19 with TRBJ2-2, with unresolved D. The germline gives CDR1 LNHDA, CDR2 SQIVND (reference sequence). The ends were cut back, 1 base at V and 9 bases at J, with 3 bases in the middle. This CDR3 spans 11 amino acids.

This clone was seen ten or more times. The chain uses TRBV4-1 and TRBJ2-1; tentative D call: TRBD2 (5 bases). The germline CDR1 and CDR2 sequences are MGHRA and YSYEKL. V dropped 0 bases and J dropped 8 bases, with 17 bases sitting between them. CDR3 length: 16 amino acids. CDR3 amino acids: CASSQDFPLRVHEQFF. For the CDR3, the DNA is TGCGCCAGCAGCCAAGATTTCCCTTTGAGGGTTCATGAGCAGTTCTTC.

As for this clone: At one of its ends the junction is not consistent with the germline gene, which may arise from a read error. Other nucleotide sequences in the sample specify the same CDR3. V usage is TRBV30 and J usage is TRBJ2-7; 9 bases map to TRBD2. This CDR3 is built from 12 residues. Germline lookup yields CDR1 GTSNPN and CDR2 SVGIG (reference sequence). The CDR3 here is CAWSAGGPEQYF. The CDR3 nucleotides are TGCGCCTGGAGTGCGGGAGGGCCGGAGCAGTACTTC.

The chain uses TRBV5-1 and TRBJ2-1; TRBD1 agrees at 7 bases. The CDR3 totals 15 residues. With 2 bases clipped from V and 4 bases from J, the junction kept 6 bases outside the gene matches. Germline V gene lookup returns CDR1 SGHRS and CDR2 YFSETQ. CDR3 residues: CASSLSGTDYNEQFF. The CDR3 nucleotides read TGCGCCAGCAGCTTATCCGGGACAGATTACAATGAGCAGTTCTTC.

In DNA, the CDR3 is TGTGCCAGCAGCTTAGTGAGGGACAGTCTCTACGAGCAGTACTTC. Its translation: CASSLVRDSLYEQYF. This sequence joins TRBV11-2 and TRBJ2-7; 7 bases agree with TRBD1. J lost 3 bases, V lost 1 base, and 6 bases had no gene match. The CDR3 totals 15 residues. CDR1 is SGHAT and CDR2 is FQNNGV in the germline V gene.

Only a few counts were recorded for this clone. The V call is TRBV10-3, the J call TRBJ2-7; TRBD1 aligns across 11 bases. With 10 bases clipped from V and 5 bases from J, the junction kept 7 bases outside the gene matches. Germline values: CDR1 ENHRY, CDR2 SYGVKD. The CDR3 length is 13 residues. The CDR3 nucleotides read TGTGCCACCGGGACAGGGGGTATCGACGAGCAGTACTTC. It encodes CATGTGGIDEQYF.

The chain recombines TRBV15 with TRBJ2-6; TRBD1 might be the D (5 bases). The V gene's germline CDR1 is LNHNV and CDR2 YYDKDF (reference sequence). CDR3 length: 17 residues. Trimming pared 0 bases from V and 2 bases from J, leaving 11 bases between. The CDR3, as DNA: TGTGCCACCAGCAGAGATGGAAGGGGTACTGGGGCCAACGTCCTGACTTTC. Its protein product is CATSRDGRGTGANVLTF.

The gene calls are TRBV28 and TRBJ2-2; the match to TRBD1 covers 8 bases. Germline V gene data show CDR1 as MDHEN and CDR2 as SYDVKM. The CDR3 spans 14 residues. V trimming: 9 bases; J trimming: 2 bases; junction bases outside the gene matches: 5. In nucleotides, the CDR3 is TGTGCCAGTATTGACAGGGGTAACACCGGGGAGCTGTTTTTT. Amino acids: CASIDRGNTGELFF.

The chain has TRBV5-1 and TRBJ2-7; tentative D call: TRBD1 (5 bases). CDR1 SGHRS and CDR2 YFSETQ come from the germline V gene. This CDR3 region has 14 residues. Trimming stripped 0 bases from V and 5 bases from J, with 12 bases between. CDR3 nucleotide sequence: TGCGCCAGCAGCTTGGGGCAGGGCTACAACGAGCAGTACTTC. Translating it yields CASSLGQGYNEQYF.

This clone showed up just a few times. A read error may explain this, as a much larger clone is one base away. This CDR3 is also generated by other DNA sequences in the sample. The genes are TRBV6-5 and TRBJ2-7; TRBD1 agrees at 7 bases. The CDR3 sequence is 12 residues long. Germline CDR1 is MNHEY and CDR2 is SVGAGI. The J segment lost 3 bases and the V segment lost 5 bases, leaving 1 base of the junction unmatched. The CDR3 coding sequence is TGTGCCAGCAGTCGACAGGGCTACGAGCAGTACTTC. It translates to CASSRQGYEQYF.

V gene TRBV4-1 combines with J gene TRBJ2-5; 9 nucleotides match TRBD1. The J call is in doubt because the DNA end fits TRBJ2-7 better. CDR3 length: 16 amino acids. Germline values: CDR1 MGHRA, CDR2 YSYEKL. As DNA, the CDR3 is TGCGCCAGCAGCCAAGAATGGGGGGACAGGGACTACGAGCAGTACTTC. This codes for CASSQEWGDRDYEQYF.

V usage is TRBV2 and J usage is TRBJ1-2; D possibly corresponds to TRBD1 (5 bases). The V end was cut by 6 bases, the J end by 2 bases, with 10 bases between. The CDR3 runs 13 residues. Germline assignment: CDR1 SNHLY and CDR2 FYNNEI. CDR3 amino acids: CASRTGQNYGYTF. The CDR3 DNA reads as TGTGCCAGCAGGACCGGACAAAACTATGGCTACACCTTC.

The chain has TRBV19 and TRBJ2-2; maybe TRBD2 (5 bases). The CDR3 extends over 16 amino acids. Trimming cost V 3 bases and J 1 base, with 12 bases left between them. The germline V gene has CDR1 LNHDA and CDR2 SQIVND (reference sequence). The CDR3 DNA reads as TGTGCCAGTAGTATCTCGCGGAGGCTGAACACCGGGGAGCTGTTTTTT. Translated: CASSISRRLNTGELFF.

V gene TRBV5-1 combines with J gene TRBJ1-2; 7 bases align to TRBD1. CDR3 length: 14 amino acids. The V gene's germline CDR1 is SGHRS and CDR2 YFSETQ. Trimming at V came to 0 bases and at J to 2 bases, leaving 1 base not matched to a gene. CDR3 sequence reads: CASSLEGANYGYTF. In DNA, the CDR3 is TGCGCCAGCAGCTTGGAGGGGGCGAACTATGGCTACACCTTC.

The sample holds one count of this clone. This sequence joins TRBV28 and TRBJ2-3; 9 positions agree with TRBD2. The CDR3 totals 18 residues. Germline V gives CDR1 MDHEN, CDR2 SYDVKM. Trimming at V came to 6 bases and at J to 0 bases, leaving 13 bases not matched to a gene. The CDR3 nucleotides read TGTGCCAGCAGGAAAGGGACTAGCTTTTTCTCTAGCACAGATACGCAGTATTTT. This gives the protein CASRKGTSFFSSTDTQYF.

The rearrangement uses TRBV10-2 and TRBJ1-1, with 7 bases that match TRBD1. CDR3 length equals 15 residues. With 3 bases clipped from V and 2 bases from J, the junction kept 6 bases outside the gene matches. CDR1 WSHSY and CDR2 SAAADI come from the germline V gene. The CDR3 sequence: CASSDQGQINTEAFF. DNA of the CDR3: TGCGCCAGCAGTGACCAGGGACAGATTAACACTGAAGCTTTCTTT.

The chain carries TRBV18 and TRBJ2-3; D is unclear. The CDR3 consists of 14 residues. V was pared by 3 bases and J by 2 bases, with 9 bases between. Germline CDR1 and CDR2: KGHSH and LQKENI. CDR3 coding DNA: TGTGCCAGCTCACCCCTTTCTCACACAGATACGCAGTATTTT. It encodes CASSPLSHTDTQYF.

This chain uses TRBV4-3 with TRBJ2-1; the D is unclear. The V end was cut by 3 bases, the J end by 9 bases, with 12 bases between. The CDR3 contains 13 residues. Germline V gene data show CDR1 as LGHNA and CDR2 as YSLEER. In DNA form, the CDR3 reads TGCGCCAGCAGCCAGACGGTAGTCAGTGAGCAGTTCTTC. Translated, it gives CASSQTVVSEQFF.